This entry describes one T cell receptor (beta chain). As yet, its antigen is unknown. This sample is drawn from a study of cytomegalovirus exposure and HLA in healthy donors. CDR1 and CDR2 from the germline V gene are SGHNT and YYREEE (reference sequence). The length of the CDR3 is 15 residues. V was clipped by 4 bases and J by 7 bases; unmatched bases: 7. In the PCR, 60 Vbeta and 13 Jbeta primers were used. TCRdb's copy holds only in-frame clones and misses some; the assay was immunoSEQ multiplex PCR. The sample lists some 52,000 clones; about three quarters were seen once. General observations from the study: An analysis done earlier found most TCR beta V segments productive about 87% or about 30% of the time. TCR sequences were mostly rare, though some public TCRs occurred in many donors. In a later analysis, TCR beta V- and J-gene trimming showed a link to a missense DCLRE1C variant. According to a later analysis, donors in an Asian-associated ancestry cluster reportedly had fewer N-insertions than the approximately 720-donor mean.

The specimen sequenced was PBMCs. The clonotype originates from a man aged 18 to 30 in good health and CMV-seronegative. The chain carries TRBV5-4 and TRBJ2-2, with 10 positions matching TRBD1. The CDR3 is CASSRQGAVVGELFF. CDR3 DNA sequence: TGTGCCAGCAGCCGACAGGGGGCTGTGGTCGGGGAGCTGTTTTTT.